The 25 T cell receptor beta chains reported below all come from one sample, sequenced in a study of cytomegalovirus exposure and HLA in healthy donors. The PCR used 60 Vbeta and 13 Jbeta primers. Produced via immunoSEQ multiplex PCR; TCRdb's table is partial and in-frame only. The data contain around 150,000 clones, 80% of them singletons. Sequences were obtained from PBMCs. The receptor source for this set is a man between 18 and 29 years old in good health and CMV-seropositive.

This chain uses TRBV30 with TRBJ1-1; D is undetermined. The CDR3 loop spans 12 amino acids. Between the trimmed V and J ends, which lost 5 bases and 6 bases, there was a span of 13 bases. Germline loops: CDR1 GTSNPN, CDR2 SVGIG (reference sequence). The CDR3 protein is CAWARRGPEAFF. CDR3 DNA: TGTGCCTGGGCCAGAAGAGGCCCTGAAGCTTTCTTT.

This clone was detected a few times. Different DNA sequences within this sample yield the same CDR3. The gene calls are TRBV7-9 and TRBJ2-7; possibly TRBD1 for D (6 bases). V was pared by 5 bases and J by 5 bases, with 19 bases between. The CDR3 runs to 15 residues. CDR1 is SEHNR, CDR2 FQNEAQ, per germline (reference sequence). The CDR3 loop reads CASSPWSGHLDEQYF. The CDR3 nucleotides are TGTGCCAGCAGCCCTTGGTCGGGACACCTGGACGAGCAGTACTTC.

The rearrangement uses TRBV5-6 and TRBJ1-5; D is unresolved. Trimming left V 2 bases short and J 2 bases short, with 11 bases between. From germline, CDR1 is SGHDT and CDR2 YYEEEE. The CDR3 sequence is 15 residues long. The CDR3 loop reads CASSFSVGGNQPQHF. In nucleotides, the CDR3 is TGTGCCAGCAGCTTTTCGGTAGGAGGCAATCAGCCCCAGCATTTT.

The chain links TRBV19 to TRBJ2-7, with 11 bases fitting TRBD2. Germline-derived CDR1 and CDR2 are LNHDA and SQIVND (reference sequence). The CDR3 is 14 amino acids. V lost 2 bases and J lost 3; bases outside the gene matches: 0. The CDR3 sequence: CASSILAGGYEQYF. Written as DNA, the CDR3 is TGTGCCAGTAGTATACTAGCGGGGGGCTACGAGCAGTACTTC.

The V gene is TRBV30, the J gene TRBJ2-3; the match to TRBD1 covers 7 bases. Germline assignment: CDR1 GTSNPN and CDR2 SVGIG (reference sequence). V dropped 0 bases and J dropped 3; count of bases not matched to a gene: 6. The CDR3 contains 15 residues. The CDR3 nucleotides are TGTGCCTGGAGTGTAACCCCAGGGGGTACAGATACGCAGTATTTT. Its translation: CAWSVTPGGTDTQYF.

The rearrangement joins TRBV19 to TRBJ2-6; TRBD1 matches at 9 bases. Germline CDR1 and CDR2: LNHDA and SQIVND (reference sequence). This CDR3 is built from 16 residues. V lost 6 bases, J lost 3 bases, and 6 bases stayed unmatched. CDR3 sequence reads: CASSFWTGVGANVLTF. Written as DNA, the CDR3 is TGTGCCAGTAGCTTCTGGACAGGGGTTGGGGCCAACGTCCTGACTTTC.

This chain uses TRBV4-1 with TRBJ2-2, with 11 positions matching TRBD2. Trimming cost V 1 base and J 9 bases; bases outside gene matches: 10. The CDR3 loop spans 17 amino acids. Germline assignment: CDR1 MGHRA and CDR2 YSYEKL. The CDR3 nucleotides are TGCGCCAGCAGCCAAGGTACTAGCGGGGGTTTGAACCGGGAGCTGTTTTTT. Translation gives CASSQGTSGGLNRELFF.

This chain uses TRBV7-7 with TRBJ2-2; D is unresolved. Germline lookup yields CDR1 SSHAT and CDR2 FNYEAQ (reference sequence). The V end was cut by 3 bases, the J end by 0 bases, with 5 bases between. This CDR3 is 14 amino acids long. The CDR3 spells CASSLESNTGELFF. The CDR3 nucleotides read TGTGCCAGCAGCTTGGAGTCGAACACCGGGGAGCTGTTTTTT.

The V gene is TRBV10-3, the J gene TRBJ2-5; unclear D gene. The CDR3 runs 15 residues. In germline, CDR1 is ENHRY, CDR2 SYGVKD. V was cut by 0 bases and J by 7 bases, with 15 bases left in between. The CDR3 DNA reads TGTGCCATCAGTGAGTCGATGGCGGTGGCTATGACCCAGTACTTC. It is translated as CAISESMAVAMTQYF.

This clone has only a few counts. The rearrangement uses TRBV19 and TRBJ1-1; 9 bases are shared with TRBD1. CDR1 is LNHDA, CDR2 SQIVND, per germline (reference sequence). CDR3 length equals 15 residues. Unmatched junction bases numbered 8, after V lost 8 bases and J lost 1 base. CDR3 bases: TGTGCCAGTCGAGACAGGGGGGGAACGAACACTGAAGCTTTCTTT. Protein product: CASRDRGGTNTEAFF. Full variable domain (outside the CDR3, taken from reference TRBV19 and TRBJ1-1): DGGITQSPKYLFRKEGQNVTLSCEQNLNHDAMYWYRQDPGQGLRLIYYSQIVNDFQKGDIAEGYSVSREKKESFPLTVTSAQKNPTAFYLCASRDRGGTNTEAFFGQGTRLTVV.

V usage is TRBV19 and J usage is TRBJ2-3; the match to TRBD2 covers 9 bases. Germline CDR1 LNHDA, CDR2 SQIVND (reference sequence). There are 15 residues in the CDR3. V shed 4 bases, J shed 4 bases, and the junction held 6 bases outside the gene matches. CDR3 DNA sequence: TGTGCCAGTAGTACTAGCGGGATTTACTCAGATACGCAGTATTTT. Translation: CASSTSGIYSDTQYF.

This chain uses TRBV30 with TRBJ1-1; TRBD1 might be the D (6 bases). Germline CDR1 and CDR2: GTSNPN and SVGIG (reference sequence). Trimming pared 3 bases from V and 8 bases from J, leaving 10 bases between. The CDR3 contains 11 residues. The CDR3 loop is CAWRQGGEAFF. As DNA, the CDR3 is TGTGCCTGGAGACAGGGCGGAGAAGCTTTCTTT.

The chain employs TRBV5-6 and TRBJ2-1, with TRBD2 matching 13 bases. V was clipped by 0 bases and J by 2 bases; unmatched bases: 5. Germline CDR1 SGHDT, CDR2 YYEEEE. This CDR3 has 18 amino acids. The CDR3 DNA is TGTGCCAGCAGCTTGGGACTAGCGGGAGGAATCACCTACAATGAGCAGTTCTTC. As protein: CASSLGLAGGITYNEQFF.

This chain joins TRBV19 and TRBJ1-3; 8 bases align to TRBD1. The germline CDR1 and CDR2 sequences are LNHDA and SQIVND (reference sequence). Unmatched junction bases numbered 1, after V lost 8 bases and J lost 4 bases. This CDR3 is built from 12 residues. The CDR3 nucleotides are TGTGCCAGTGGGACAGGCGGAAACACCATATATTTT. Translating it yields CASGTGGNTIYF.

The CDR3 DNA reads as TGTGCCAGCAGCCCAGACCGACAGGGTTTGCGCAGCGAGCAGTACTTC. As protein: CASSPDRQGLRSEQYF. The chain is built from TRBV14 and TRBJ2-7; 7 bases map to TRBD1. CDR1 and CDR2 (germline): SGHDN, FVKESK. The trim removed 4 bases at V and 6 bases at J, leaving 15 bases unmatched. The CDR3 runs to 16 residues.

The chain carries TRBV18 and TRBJ1-4; D possibly corresponds to TRBD1 (6 bases). The CDR3 extends over 15 amino acids. The V end was cut by 3 bases, the J end by 8 bases, with 16 bases between. Germline V lookup: CDR1 KGHSH, CDR2 LQKENI. CDR3 nucleotide sequence: TGTGCCAGCTCACCGTCCCGGGACATTTACGAAAAACTGTTTTTT. Its translation: CASSPSRDIYEKLFF.

The chain recombines TRBV9 with TRBJ1-2; D is undetermined. Germline V gene sequence: CDR1 SGDLS, CDR2 YYNGEE. Trimming took off 0 bases at V and 3 bases at J, with 9 bases between the two ends. This CDR3 comprises 14 residues. CDR3 in amino acids: CASSVDENYYGYTF. CDR3 nucleotide sequence: TGTGCCAGCAGCGTAGATGAGAATTACTATGGCTACACCTTC.

The genes are TRBV2 and TRBJ1-1, with D possibly being TRBD1 (6 bases). The CDR3 extends over 14 amino acids. Germline CDR1 SNHLY, CDR2 FYNNEI. Trimming cost V 4 bases and J 5 bases, with 14 bases left between them. The CDR3 DNA reads as TGTGCCAGCAGTGCGGCAGGGGAAAGGACTGAAGCTTTCTTT. It specifies CASSAAGERTEAFF.

A remark on this clone: One end of the junction is discordant with germline, which a read error may explain. The chain couples TRBV7-9 to TRBJ1-1; 9 positions agree with TRBD1. Germline-derived CDR1 and CDR2 are SEHNR and FQNEAQ (reference sequence). The CDR3 sequence is 15 residues long. Here the CDR3 reads CSSSPRDRADTEAFF. CDR3 nucleotide sequence: TGTTCCAGCAGCCCCCGGGACAGGGCGGATACTGAAGCTTTCTTT. Full variable domain (rest looked up from reference TRBV7-9 and TRBJ1-1): DTGVSQNPRHKITKRGQNVTFRCDPISEHNRLYWYRQTLGQGPEFLTYFQNEAQLEKSRLLSDRFSAERPKGSFSTLEIQRTEQGDSAMYLCSSSPRDRADTEAFFGQGTRLTVV.

The chain has TRBV9 and TRBJ2-7; the match to TRBD2 covers 11 bases. V was pared by 0 bases and J by 2 bases, with 10 bases of the junction left unmatched. This CDR3 has 18 amino acids. CDR1 and CDR2 (germline): SGDLS, YYNGEE. The CDR3 DNA sequence: TGTGCCAGCAGCGTAGCTACTGGGACTAGCGGCATACCCTACGAGCAGTACTTC. Translated, it gives CASSVATGTSGIPYEQYF.

The chain has TRBV7-2 and TRBJ2-5, with 7 bases fitting TRBD2. The germline V gene encodes CDR1 SGHTA and CDR2 FQGNSA. Trimming removed 1 base from V and 3 bases from J; junction bases left unmatched: 8. This CDR3 is built from 16 residues. As DNA, the CDR3 is TGTGCCAGCAGCTTAGGAGTGGCGGGGGTTAAAGAGACCCAGTACTTC. Encoded protein: CASSLGVAGVKETQYF.

The rearrangement joins TRBV27 to TRBJ2-7; possibly TRBD1 for D (5 bases). V dropped 4 bases and J dropped 4 bases, with 17 bases sitting between them. The CDR3 has 15 residues. The germline V gene has CDR1 MNHEY and CDR2 SMNVEV (reference sequence). The CDR3 loop is CASSSSRDLEYEQYF. CDR3 in DNA: TGTGCCAGCAGTTCGTCCAGGGATTTGGAATACGAGCAGTACTTC.

V usage is TRBV6-4 and J usage is TRBJ1-1, with D tentatively TRBD1 (5 bases). There are 13 residues in the CDR3. Trimming shortened V by 4 bases and J by 5 bases, and 11 bases separated the two germline ends. Looked up from germline, CDR1 is MRHNA and CDR2 is SNTAGT. CDR3 sequence: CASSVGGETEAFF. The CDR3 region has the DNA TGTGCCAGCAGTGTCGGGGGTGAGACTGAAGCTTTCTTT.

The rearrangement uses TRBV5-1 and TRBJ1-6; TRBD1 aligns across 7 bases. V shed 4 bases, J shed 3 bases, and the junction held 4 bases outside the gene matches. CDR1 SGHRS and CDR2 YFSETQ come from the germline V gene. CDR3 size: 15 residues. CDR3 region: CASSLGTVYNSPLHF. The CDR3 nucleotides are TGCGCCAGCAGCCTAGGGACAGTCTATAATTCACCCCTCCACTTT.

The chain recombines TRBV7-6 with TRBJ1-6; 7 positions match TRBD1. This CDR3 is built from 14 residues. With 4 bases clipped from V and 9 bases from J, the junction kept 6 bases outside the gene matches. The germline V gene has CDR1 SGHVS and CDR2 FNYEAQ. Here the CDR3 reads CASSSDRALSPLHF. The CDR3 nucleotides are TGTGCCAGCAGCTCAGACAGGGCGCTTTCACCCCTCCACTTT.